These T cell receptor beta chains were read from a single sample in a study of T cells after yellow fever vaccination. TCRdb called the 5' RACE reads again in MiXCR, with one record for every CDR3 protein. The profile shows hundreds of thousands of distinct CDR3 sequences, more than 9% of them singletons. This specimen was PBMCs, taken on the day of the yellow fever booster vaccination. The receptors stem from a man aged 25 to 40 who received the YFV17D yellow fever vaccine. Each CDR3 is given with its conserved first and last residue. Each record gives: clone size, V gene, D gene, J gene, CDR3 DNA, CDR3 protein. A D gene is named only where the DNA matches it firmly. Rows may omit the clone size; those that give it use once, few, many or a size class.

>.|TRBV19|TRBD2|TRBJ2-7
TGTGCCAGTAGACCGGGACTAGCGTCCTCCTACGAGCAGTACTTC
CASRPGLASSYEQYF
>.|TRBV15|.|TRBJ2-7
TGTGCCACCAGCAGAGATCAGCCCATATTAGACGCACTCGGCGAGCAGTACTTC
CATSRDQPILDALGEQYF
>once|TRBV18|TRBD2|TRBJ2-5
TGTGCCAGCTCACCCGGGACTAGCGGGATAGAGACCCAGTACTTC
CASSPGTSGIETQYF
>.|TRBV10-3|.|TRBJ2-3
TGTGCCATCAGTGAACCGGGACTTCATACGCAGTATTTT
CAISEPGLHTQYF
>.|TRBV19|.|TRBJ1-2
TGTGCCAGTATTAAAGACGGCCTCCCCTATGGCTACACCTTC
CASIKDGLPYGYTF
>few|TRBV12-3/TRBV12-4|TRBD2|TRBJ2-5
TGTGCCAGCAGAACAGCGGGAGAGGAGACCCAGTACTTC
CASRTAGEETQYF
>many|TRBV7-3|TRBD2|TRBJ2-2
TGTGCCAGCAGCCTTGGCGGGAGAGATACCGGGGAGCTGTTTTTT
CASSLGGRDTGELFF
>.|TRBV7-2|TRBD1|TRBJ1-2
TGTGCCAGCAGCTCGACGTCCAGGACAGGGGTTAACTATGGCTACACCTTC
CASSSTSRTGVNYGYTF
>.|TRBV5-1|TRBD1|TRBJ2-4
TGCGCCAGCAGCTTGGGACAGGGTTATTCCGACATTCAGTACTTC
CASSLGQGYSDIQYF
>.|TRBV18|.|TRBJ2-7
TGTGCCAGCTCACCGGTTGACTTTTCCTACGAGCAGTACTTC
CASSPVDFSYEQYF
>.|TRBV6-5|.|TRBJ1-4
TGTGCCAGCAGTTACGCCCTTGGTTCAGCTAATGAAAAACTGTTTTTT
CASSYALGSANEKLFF
>few|TRBV7-2|TRBD2|TRBJ2-3
TGTGCCAGCAGCAAGACTAGCGGGCGATTCACAGATACGCAGTATTTT
CASSKTSGRFTDTQYF
>.|TRBV6-1|.|TRBJ2-7
TGTGCCAGCACCAAACAGGGTTTCGCCTACGAGCAGTACTTC
CASTKQGFAYEQYF
>few|TRBV19|.|TRBJ2-3
TGTGCCAGTAGTCCCGGAGATGGGGCGAGGTATACGCAGTATTTT
CASSPGDGARYTQYF
>.|TRBV4-3|.|TRBJ2-7
TGCGCCAGCAGCCAAGATTCCGGGGTCTCCCTTATTTCCGAGCAGTACTTC
CASSQDSGVSLISEQYF
>few|TRBV20-1|.|TRBJ2-7
TGCAGTGCCCCCGGGGCCTACGAGCAGTACTTC
CSAPGAYEQYF
>.|TRBV5-4|.|TRBJ2-5
TGTGCCAGCAGCTGGAGGGACCCCGGGAAAGAGACCCAGTACTTC
CASSWRDPGKETQYF
>few|TRBV27|.|TRBJ2-7
TGTGCCAGCAGTCCCTCTAAATACGAGCAGTACTTC
CASSPSKYEQYF
>few|TRBV5-4|.|TRBJ2-1
TGTGCCAGCAGCTTGAAGTACACATACAATGAGCAGTTCTTC
CASSLKYTYNEQFF
>.|TRBV5-5|.|TRBJ2-7
TGTGCCAGCAGCCCCGCTTTGGGCAGGGCGTACGAGCAGTACTTC
CASSPALGRAYEQYF
>many|TRBV29-1|TRBD2|TRBJ2-3
TGCAGCGTTGCGGTCGGGAGGAGCACAGATACGCAGTATTTT
CSVAVGRSTDTQYF
>.|TRBV6-5|.|TRBJ2-4
TGTGCACCAAGTGTAGGCAAAAACATTCAGTACTTC
CAPSVGKNIQYF
>.|TRBV2|TRBD2|TRBJ2-5
TGTGCCAGCCTCCGGGGGGGAGAGACCCAGTACTTC
CASLRGGETQYF
>few|TRBV25-1|.|TRBJ2-2
TGTGCCAGCCATAGCGACTCGAACACCGGGGAGCTGTTTTTT
CASHSDSNTGELFF
>few|TRBV11-2|.|TRBJ2-3
TGTGCCAGCAGCTTAAGGGCAGGGGCCGGGGCTAGCACAGATACGCAGTATTTT
CASSLRAGAGASTDTQYF
>.|TRBV9|.|TRBJ2-1
TGTGCCAGCAGCACCCAGAACTACAATGAGCAGTTCTTC
CASSTQNYNEQFF
>few|TRBV7-2|.|TRBJ1-2
TGTGCCAGCAGCCACCGGGACAAACTCTATGGCTACACCTTC
CASSHRDKLYGYTF
>.|TRBV7-2|TRBD2|TRBJ2-7
TGTGCCAGCGCGGGGGGCGGCTCCTACGAGCAGTACTTC
CASAGGGSYEQYF
>many|TRBV12-3/TRBV12-4|.|TRBJ2-3
TGTGCCAGCAGCCTACGTCGAACAGATACGCAGTATTTT
CASSLRRTDTQYF
>once|TRBV7-8|.|TRBJ1-1
TGTGCCAGCAGCTTTGGCGGTGGGGTGGGGATGAACACTGAAGCTTTCTTT
CASSFGGGVGMNTEAFF
>.|TRBV18|.|TRBJ1-6
TGTGCCAGCTCGCCTAAAGGGGACGGCAATTCACCCCTCCACTTT
CASSPKGDGNSPLHF
>few|TRBV12-3/TRBV12-4|TRBD1|TRBJ2-1
TGTGCCAGCAGTTCTTTTAAGGGGGCGCCCAATGAGCAGTTCTTC
CASSSFKGAPNEQFF
>few|TRBV20-1|.|TRBJ2-2
TGCAGTGCCCCTTCCGGGACATCTCGAGGGGAGCTGTTTTTT
CSAPSGTSRGELFF
>few|TRBV27|TRBD1|TRBJ2-1
TGTGCCAGCGCCAGGGACAGGATGAAGAGTGAGCAGTTCTTC
CASARDRMKSEQFF
>.|TRBV11-2|.|TRBJ2-7
TGTGCCAGCAGCCCTAGGGTGAAGCAGTACTTC
CASSPRVKQYF
>many|TRBV18|.|TRBJ2-3
TGTGCCAGCAGCCCAGGCCCCGATACGCAGTATTTT
CASSPGPDTQYF
>many|TRBV5-1|.|TRBJ2-1
TGCGCCAGCAGCTTGGATGGCTCCTACAATGAGCAGTTCTTC
CASSLDGSYNEQFF
>many|TRBV12-3/TRBV12-4|.|TRBJ2-1
TGTGCCAGCAGTTTGTCCAATGAGCAGTTCTTC
CASSLSNEQFF
>many|TRBV29-1|.|TRBJ2-3
TGCAGCGTTGTAGCGGTGAGCACAGATACGCAGTATTTT
CSVVAVSTDTQYF
>.|TRBV9|.|TRBJ1-2
TGTGCCTCTAGGGGAGGGCCCGACCCTGGCTACACCTTC
CASRGGPDPGYTF
>.|TRBV20-1|TRBD1|TRBJ1-5
TGCAGTGCTAGGGAAACAGGGGTAGGCAATCAGCCCCAGCATTTT
CSARETGVGNQPQHF
>few|TRBV12-3/TRBV12-4|.|TRBJ1-2
TGTGCCAGCAGTCCTGCCCTCTCAGGCTATGGCTACACCTTC
CASSPALSGYGYTF
>few|TRBV5-4|.|TRBJ2-4
TGTGCCAGCAGCTCACCAGCCCGGACGGGTGAAGGGGGAAACATTCAGTACTTC
CASSSPARTGEGGNIQYF
>.|TRBV6-1|.|TRBJ1-2
TGTGCCAGCAGCCCTTCGGTTGGGTATGGCTACACCTTC
CASSPSVGYGYTF
>few|TRBV7-2|.|TRBJ1-1
TGTGCCAGCAGCCAGGAGGGGGGGTACACTGAAGCTTTCTTT
CASSQEGGYTEAFF
>many|TRBV7-2|.|TRBJ2-7
TGTGCCAGCAGCTTAGGGGGACGCGAGCAGTACTTC
CASSLGGREQYF
>.|TRBV5-1|.|TRBJ2-3
TGCGCCAGCAGCTGGGGGCCACCTATTAGCACAGATACGCAGTATTTT
CASSWGPPISTDTQYF
>.|TRBV28|TRBD1|TRBJ1-3
TGTGCCAGCAGTTCCCCGACAGGGGTGAGAGGAGGAAACACCATATATTTT
CASSSPTGVRGGNTIYF
>many|TRBV12-3/TRBV12-4|TRBD1|TRBJ2-7
TGTGCCAGCAATTTAGGACAGGGTTCCTACGAGCAGTACTTC
CASNLGQGSYEQYF
>few|TRBV6-2/TRBV6-3|TRBD2|TRBJ2-1
TGTGCCAGCAGCTTACCGGGACTAGTGATGATCAATGAGCAGTTCTTC
CASSLPGLVMINEQFF
>once|TRBV6-1|TRBD2|TRBJ2-1
TGTACCAGCAGTGGGAGCGGATACACTAGCGGACTAGGGGAGCAGTTCTTC
CTSSGSGYTSGLGEQFF
>few|TRBV10-3|.|TRBJ2-7
TGTGCCACGACTGGGGAAAACGAGCAGTACTTC
CATTGENEQYF
>.|TRBV20-1|TRBD2|TRBJ2-3
TGCAGTGCGACTAGCGGGAGGGCCCGTACGCAGTATTTT
CSATSGRARTQYF